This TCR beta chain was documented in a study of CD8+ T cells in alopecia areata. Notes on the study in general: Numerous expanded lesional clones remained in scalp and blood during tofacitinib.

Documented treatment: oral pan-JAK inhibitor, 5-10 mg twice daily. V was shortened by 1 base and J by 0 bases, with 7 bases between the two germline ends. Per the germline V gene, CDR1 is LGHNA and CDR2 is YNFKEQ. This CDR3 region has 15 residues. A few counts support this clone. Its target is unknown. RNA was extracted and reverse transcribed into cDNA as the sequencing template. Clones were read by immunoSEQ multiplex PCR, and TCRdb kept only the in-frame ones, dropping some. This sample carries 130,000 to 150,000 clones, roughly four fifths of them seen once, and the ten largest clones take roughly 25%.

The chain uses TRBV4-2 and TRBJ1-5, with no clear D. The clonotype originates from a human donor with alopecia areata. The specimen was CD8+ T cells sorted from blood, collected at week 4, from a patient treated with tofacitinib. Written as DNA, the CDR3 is TGTGCCAGCAGCCAAGTGTACGGTAGCAATCAGCCCCAGCATTTT. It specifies CASSQVYGSNQPQHF.